What follows are 28 T cell receptor beta chains derived from one specimen sequenced in a study of early T cells in non-severe SARS-CoV-2 infection. A single record per CDR3 protein comes from TCRdb applying MiXCR to the 5' RACE reads. The table includes tens of thousands of distinct CDR3 sequences, 5% to 6% detected once. The sequencing input was whole blood. These receptor sequences come from an adult who was a healthcare worker with PCR-confirmed SARS-CoV-2 infection or an uninfected control (not recorded which).

This clonotype occurred many times. This chain joins TRBV4-3 and TRBJ1-4; no firm D call. Germline CDR1 LGHNA, CDR2 YSLEER. CDR3 length: 13 residues. Trimming stripped 6 bases from V and 5 bases from J, with 10 bases between. As DNA, the CDR3 is TGCGCCAGCAGTCTACAGAGGAATGAAAAACTGTTTTTT. This encodes CASSLQRNEKLFF.

At least ten counts were recorded for this clonotype. The rearrangement joins TRBV6-4 to TRBJ2-1, with D possibly called TRBD1 or TRBD2 (5 bases each). V lost 2 bases to trimming and J lost 10 bases, with 15 bases between them. The CDR3 spans 14 residues. The germline V gene has CDR1 MRHNA and CDR2 SNTAGT. CDR3: CASSDESEGQEQFF. The CDR3 nucleotides read TGTGCCAGCAGTGACGAGTCCGAGGGGCAGGAGCAGTTCTTC.

This clonotype showed up many times. This chain connects TRBV20-1 to TRBJ1-1; D not resolved. The V and J ends lost 0 bases and 6 bases respectively, with 8 bases between them. The CDR3 loop spans 12 amino acids. Germline V gene sequence: CDR1 DFQATT, CDR2 SNEGSKA (reference sequence). CDR3 sequence reads: CSAREIGAEAFF. The DNA of the CDR3 is TGCAGTGCTAGAGAGATTGGGGCTGAAGCTTTCTTT.

This clonotype was detected many times. The rearrangement joins TRBV6-5 to TRBJ2-7; unclear D gene. Trimming removed 0 bases from V and 6 bases from J, with 15 bases in between. The CDR3 has 15 residues. Germline CDR1 reads MNHEY; CDR2 reads SVGAGI. The CDR3 bases are TGTGCCAGCAGTTACTCCCAGGCAGCGACGGGCGAGCAGTACTTC. Its translation is CASSYSQAATGEQYF.

This clonotype was seen repeatedly, ten times or more. The chain is built from TRBV6-1 and TRBJ1-1, with D unclear. Trimming pared 8 bases from V and 1 base from J, leaving 14 bases between. This CDR3 is 14 amino acids long. CDR1 and CDR2 from the germline V gene are MNHNS and SASEGT. CDR3 bases: TGTGCCAGCCGGGGAACTTTGGGGAACACTGAAGCTTTCTTT. Protein: CASRGTLGNTEAFF.

This clonotype showed up many times. The V and J genes are TRBV6-5 and TRBJ2-1; 11 nucleotides agree with TRBD2. Germline CDR1 is MNHEY and CDR2 is SVGAGI. There are 15 residues in the CDR3. V was clipped by 5 bases and J by 9 bases; unmatched bases: 9. The CDR3 region is CASSDGLAGVSEQFF. The DNA for the CDR3 is TGTGCCAGCAGTGACGGACTAGCGGGTGTCAGTGAGCAGTTCTTC.

In this sample, this clonotype turned up many times. The rearrangement joins TRBV9 to TRBJ2-7, with 7 positions matching TRBD2. V shed 1 base, J shed 1 base, and the junction held 5 bases outside the gene matches. The CDR3 has 15 amino acids. Germline CDR1 is SGDLS and CDR2 is YYNGEE. CDR3: CASSVSTSYSYEQYF. DNA of the CDR3: TGTGCCAGCAGCGTATCGACTAGCTATTCCTACGAGCAGTACTTC.

This clonotype has a count of ten or more. This chain connects TRBV3-1 to TRBJ1-1; a weak D match, TRBD1 (5 bases). V was clipped by 4 bases and J by 7 bases, with 19 bases between them. CDR1 LGHDT and CDR2 YNNKEL come from the germline V gene (reference sequence). The CDR3 runs 15 residues. CDR3 sequence (DNA): TGTGCCAGCAGCCCACCACGGGGTGGGGCGAGTGAAGCTTTCTTT. As protein: CASSPPRGGASEAFF. Combining the CDR3 with reference TRBV3-1 and TRBJ1-1 gives the whole variable domain DTAVSQTPKYLVTQMGNDKSIKCEQNLGHDTMYWYKQDSKKFLKIMFSYNNKELIINETVPNRFSPKSPDKAHLNLHINSLELGDSAVYFCASSPPRGGASEAFFGQGTRLTVV.

This clonotype was recorded many times. The chain links TRBV5-1 to TRBJ2-5, with D tentatively TRBD2 (5 bases). This CDR3 is built from 15 residues. Trimming removed 4 bases at V and 4 bases at J, with 17 bases between. The germline V gene encodes CDR1 SGHRS and CDR2 YFSETQ. The CDR3 sequence is CASSSLLGSAETQYF. CDR3 DNA sequence: TGCGCCAGCAGCAGTCTACTAGGTTCGGCAGAGACCCAGTACTTC.

This clonotype was detected ten times or more. This rearrangement joins TRBV5-4 to TRBJ2-5, with 7 bases matching TRBD1. The V and J ends lost 4 bases and 10 bases, in that order; junction bases with no gene match: 13. Looked up from germline, CDR1 is SGHNT and CDR2 is YYREEE (reference sequence). The CDR3 spans 14 residues. The CDR3 loop reads CASSTFGQAWGQYF. The DNA for the CDR3 is TGTGCCAGCAGCACCTTCGGACAGGCCTGGGGCCAGTACTTC.

In its sample, this clonotype was seen many times. V usage is TRBV10-3 and J usage is TRBJ2-7; 12 nucleotides align to TRBD2. The CDR3 loop spans 18 amino acids. J was trimmed by 0 bases and V by 0 bases; bases with no gene match: 6. Per the germline V gene, CDR1 is ENHRY and CDR2 is SYGVKD. CDR3 sequence (DNA): TGTGCCATCAGTGAGTCGACTAGCGGGGGCTCGAGCTCCTACGAGCAGTACTTC. This gives the protein CAISESTSGGSSSYEQYF.

This clonotype was observed at least ten times. The chain joins TRBV4-1 to TRBJ1-2; D is possibly TRBD1 (6 bases). The germline V and J ends were trimmed by 3 bases and 5 bases, with 19 bases remaining between them. The CDR3 has 16 amino acids. CDR1 is MGHRA, CDR2 YSYEKL, per germline. CDR3 sequence (DNA): TGCGCCAGCAGCCATCTGGGGGGCTTGAAAGTATATGGCTACACCTTC. Encoded protein: CASSHLGGLKVYGYTF.

This clonotype was observed many times. The chain has TRBV4-1 and TRBJ1-2, with D possibly being TRBD1 (5 bases). V was pared by 1 base and J by 8 bases, with 17 bases between. The CDR3 loop spans 15 amino acids. Looked up from germline, CDR1 is MGHRA and CDR2 is YSYEKL. CDR3 coding DNA: TGCGCCAGCAGCCAAGCGGGGAGGGGCCGCTACGGCTACACCTTC. It encodes CASSQAGRGRYGYTF.

This clonotype occurred many times. The CDR3 sequence is CASSPGVGAGEGNTEAFF. CDR3 nucleotides: TGTGCCAGCAGCCCCGGGGTAGGGGCAGGGGAGGGGAACACTGAAGCTTTCTTT. The rearrangement joins TRBV7-2 to TRBJ1-1; D possibly corresponds to TRBD1 (6 bases). From germline, CDR1 is SGHTA and CDR2 FQGNSA. This CDR3 spans 18 amino acids. Trimming cost V 5 bases and J 1 base, with 23 bases left between them.

This clonotype was detected ten times or more. This rearrangement joins TRBV7-2 to TRBJ2-3; D may be TRBD1 or TRBD2 (5 bases each). CDR3 length: 15 residues. With 1 base removed from V and 3 bases from J, the gap between germline ends came to 11 bases. Germline V gene sequence: CDR1 SGHTA, CDR2 FQGNSA. CDR3: CASSLGGKRTDTQYF. As DNA, the CDR3 is TGTGCCAGCAGCTTAGGGGGGAAGAGAACAGATACGCAGTATTTT.

This clonotype was seen at least ten times. The rearrangement uses TRBV12-3 or TRBV12-4 and TRBJ2-1, with D perhaps TRBD2 (6 bases). Between the trimmed V and J ends, which lost 4 bases and 10 bases, there was a span of 8 bases. The CDR3 spans 11 residues. CDR3 coding DNA: TGTGCCAGCAGTTATAGCGGAGAGCAGTTCTTC. Amino acid sequence: CASSYSGEQFF.

In this sample, this clonotype turned up many times. The chain employs TRBV5-6 and TRBJ1-6; TRBD1 might be the D (6 bases). Trimming removed 4 bases at V and 10 bases at J, with 15 bases between. Germline V gene data show CDR1 as SGHDT and CDR2 as YYEEEE. The CDR3 is 14 residues long. The CDR3, as DNA: TGTGCCAGCAGCCCATTCAGGGGTTACTCACCCCTCCACTTT. Amino acid sequence: CASSPFRGYSPLHF.

In this sample, this clonotype turned up a few times. V usage is TRBV21-1 and J usage is TRBJ1-5. TRBV21-1 is a listed pseudogene. This CDR3 spans 16 amino acids. The CDR3 here is CASTKPPDRRNQPQHF. The DNA of the CDR3 is TGTGCCAGCACCAAGCCACCGGACCGGAGGAATCAGCCCCAGCATTTT.

The CDR3 coding sequence is TGTGCCAGCAGTGAAAATGCGGGAGATAACGGGGAGCTGTTTTTT. Translating it yields CASSENAGDNGELFF. The chain couples TRBV6-1 to TRBJ2-2; 7 bases align to TRBD2. The V gene's germline CDR1 is MNHNS and CDR2 SASEGT. With V trimmed by 2 bases and J by 7 bases, 7 bases remained unmatched. The CDR3 runs to 15 residues.

In this sample, this clonotype turned up a few times. V and J are TRBV7-9 and TRBJ2-3; TRBD1 aligns across 7 bases. This CDR3 region has 13 residues. The V gene end was trimmed by 5 bases and the J gene end by 8 bases; junction bases not matched to a gene: 7. CDR1 and CDR2 (germline): SEHNR, FQNEAQ (reference sequence). This CDR3 is CASSPTGIGTQYF. CDR3 sequence (DNA): TGTGCCAGCAGCCCGACAGGGATTGGTACGCAGTATTTT. The full variable domain, its missing parts supplied by reference TRBV7-9 and TRBJ2-3, is DTGVSQNPRHKITKRGQNVTFRCDPISEHNRLYWYRQTLGQGPEFLTYFQNEAQLEKSRLLSDRFSAERPKGSFSTLEIQRTEQGDSAMYLCASSPTGIGTQYFGPGTRLTVL.

In this sample, this clonotype turned up many times. J is TRBJ1-1 and V is TRBV5-1; no definite D call. CDR3 length equals 15 residues. Deletions cut 2 bases from V and 9 bases from J, with 20 bases between. CDR1 is SGHRS and CDR2 is YFSETQ in the germline V gene. The CDR3 DNA sequence: TGCGCCAGCAGCTTTTCGACCATGCTAGAGGAGAAAGCTTTCTTT. Translation gives CASSFSTMLEEKAFF.

The table lists this clonotype with many counts. The chain couples TRBV20-1 to TRBJ1-4; D is unclear. CDR3 length: 18 amino acids. Per germline, CDR1 DFQATT and CDR2 SNEGSKA (reference sequence). As DNA, the CDR3 is TGCCCTCTCTTGAGGGCAGGAGGACCCCATGCAACTAATGAAAAACTGTTTTTT. Translation: CPLLRAGGPHATNEKLFF.

Many counts were recorded for this clonotype. The gene calls are TRBV7-6 and TRBJ1-6; D ambiguous. Germline V CDR1 and CDR2: SGHVS, FNYEAQ. V gave up 4 bases and J gave up 7 bases, with 11 bases separating them. The CDR3 covers 14 residues. CDR3 in amino acids: CASSSYGGNSPLHF. The CDR3 bases are TGTGCCAGCAGCTCATATGGAGGGAATTCACCCCTCCACTTT.

The V gene is TRBV7-9, the J gene TRBJ2-5; TRBD1 aligns across 8 bases. The ends lost 2 bases at V and 4 bases at J; junction bases unmatched: 6. The V gene's germline CDR1 is SEHNR and CDR2 FQNEAQ (reference sequence). The CDR3 has 15 residues. The CDR3 here is CASSLRQGIRETQYF. DNA for the CDR3: TGTGCCAGCAGCTTAAGACAGGGGATTCGAGAGACCCAGTACTTC.

This chain connects TRBV12-3 or TRBV12-4 to TRBJ1-1; D gene uncertain. There are 15 residues in the CDR3. Trimming removed 6 bases at V and 4 bases at J, with 18 bases between. The CDR3: CASRALRLRGTEAFF. CDR3 DNA sequence: TGTGCCAGCAGAGCATTGCGCCTTCGGGGCACTGAAGCTTTCTTT.

This clonotype was seen at least ten times. The DNA of the CDR3 is TGCAGCGCGAGGTTACAGGACGGTTATGGCTACACCTTC. It specifies CSARLQDGYGYTF. The chain is built from TRBV29-1 and TRBJ1-2, with a tentative D call TRBD1 (5 bases). The germline V gene has CDR1 SQVTM and CDR2 ANQGSEA. The V and J ends lost 7 bases and 5 bases respectively, with 17 bases between them. The CDR3 is 13 residues long.

The sample holds many counts of this clonotype. V and J are TRBV12-3 or TRBV12-4 and TRBJ2-5; D gene uncertain. CDR3 length: 12 residues. Trimming removed 1 base from V and 3 bases from J, with 3 bases in between. CDR3 bases: TGTGCCAGCAGTTTAGTCGAAGAGACCCAGTACTTC. It encodes CASSLVEETQYF.

This chain joins TRBV4-1 and TRBJ1-1; D gene unclear. The V gene lost 1 base and the J gene lost 1 base, with 7 bases spanning the gap. The CDR3 sequence is 14 residues long. CDR1 is MGHRA, CDR2 YSYEKL, per germline. The CDR3 loop is CASSQAVANTEAFF. CDR3 coding DNA: TGCGCCAGCAGCCAAGCGGTAGCGAACACTGAAGCTTTCTTT.